This T cell receptor (beta chain) is drawn from a study of regulatory T cells. Findings and limits, study-wide: Regulatory T cells from CD3G-deficient patients were less diverse than autologous conventional CD4+ cells and control regulatory cells. Patient repertoires had restricted TRB V-J pairs and skewed V and J usage, most in Tregs.

Amplification used 52 TRBV primers and 13 TRBJ primers. TCRdb's copy holds only in-frame clones and misses some; the assay was immunoSEQ multiplex PCR. The sample lists some 6,100 clones, more than 80% seen once, with roughly 1.9% in the top ten. A couple of CD3G-deficient patients had more severe autoimmunity; all had some. Patients aged 2 to 39 years had fewer naive T cells. Comment on this clone: The target antigen is unknown.

Germline CDR1 reads PRHDT; CDR2 reads FYEKMQ (reference sequence). This CDR3 comprises 15 residues. V lost 0 bases, J lost 3 bases, and 9 bases lay in between. This TCR was sampled from a person aged 18 to 30 with CD3G deficiency. The genes are TRBV13 and TRBJ2-1, with a weak D call TRBD2 (6 bases). The sequencing sample was made of CD4+ Tregs sorted from blood. The CDR3 bases are TGTGCCAGCAGCTTAGGCGGAGGGTACTACAATGAGCAGTTCTTC. Translation: CASSLGGGYYNEQFF.